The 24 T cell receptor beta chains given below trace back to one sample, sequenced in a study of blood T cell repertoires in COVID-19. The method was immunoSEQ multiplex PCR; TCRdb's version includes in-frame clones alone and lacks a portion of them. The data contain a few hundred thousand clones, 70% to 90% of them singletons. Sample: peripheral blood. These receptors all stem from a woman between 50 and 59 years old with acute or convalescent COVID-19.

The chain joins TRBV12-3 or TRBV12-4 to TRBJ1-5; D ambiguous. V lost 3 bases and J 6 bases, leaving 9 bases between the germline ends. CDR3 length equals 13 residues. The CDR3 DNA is TGTGCCAGCAGTTTGGGAGAAGGTCAGCCCCAGCATTTT. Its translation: CASSLGEGQPQHF.

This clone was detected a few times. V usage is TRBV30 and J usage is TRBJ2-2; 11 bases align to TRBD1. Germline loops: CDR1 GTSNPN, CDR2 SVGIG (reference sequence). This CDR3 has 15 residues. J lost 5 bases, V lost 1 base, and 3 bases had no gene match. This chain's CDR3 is CAWSAGQGATGELFF. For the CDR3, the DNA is TGTGCCTGGAGTGCTGGACAGGGGGCTACCGGGGAGCTGTTTTTT.

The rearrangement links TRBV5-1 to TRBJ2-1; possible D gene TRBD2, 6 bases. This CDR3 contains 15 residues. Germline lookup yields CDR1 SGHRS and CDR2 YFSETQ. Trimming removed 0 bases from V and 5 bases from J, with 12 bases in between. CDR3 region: CASSLEGRLNNEQFF. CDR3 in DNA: TGCGCCAGCAGCTTGGAGGGGAGGCTGAACAATGAGCAGTTCTTC.

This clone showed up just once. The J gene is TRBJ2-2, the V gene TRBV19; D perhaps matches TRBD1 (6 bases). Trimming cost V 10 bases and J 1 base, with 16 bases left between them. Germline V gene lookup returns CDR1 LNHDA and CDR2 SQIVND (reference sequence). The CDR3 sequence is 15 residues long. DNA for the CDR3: TGTGCCACCCGAGAGTGGGGGCAGAACACCGGGGAGCTGTTTTTT. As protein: CATREWGQNTGELFF. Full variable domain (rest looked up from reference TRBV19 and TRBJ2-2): DGGITQSPKYLFRKEGQNVTLSCEQNLNHDAMYWYRQDPGQGLRLIYYSQIVNDFQKGDIAEGYSVSREKKESFPLTVTSAQKNPTAFYLCATREWGQNTGELFFGEGSRLTVL.

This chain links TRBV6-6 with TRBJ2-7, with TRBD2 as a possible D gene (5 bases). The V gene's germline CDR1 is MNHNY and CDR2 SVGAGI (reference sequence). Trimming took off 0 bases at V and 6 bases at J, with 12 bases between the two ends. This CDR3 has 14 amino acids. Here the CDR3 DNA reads TGTGCCAGCAGTTACTCGGGGAGAGGGAGCGAGCAGTACTTC. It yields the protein CASSYSGRGSEQYF.

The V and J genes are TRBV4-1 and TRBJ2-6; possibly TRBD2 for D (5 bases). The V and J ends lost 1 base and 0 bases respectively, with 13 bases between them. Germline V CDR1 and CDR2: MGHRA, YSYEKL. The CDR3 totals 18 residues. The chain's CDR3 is CASSQVPAAVSGANVLTF. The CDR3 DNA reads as TGCGCCAGCAGCCAAGTCCCAGCGGCAGTCTCTGGGGCCAACGTCCTGACTTTC.

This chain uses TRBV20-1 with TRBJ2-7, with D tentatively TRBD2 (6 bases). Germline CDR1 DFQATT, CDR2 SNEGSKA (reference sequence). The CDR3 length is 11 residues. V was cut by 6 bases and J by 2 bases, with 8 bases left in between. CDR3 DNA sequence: TGCAGTGCCTGGGGGGCCTACGAGCAGTACTTC. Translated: CSAWGAYEQYF.

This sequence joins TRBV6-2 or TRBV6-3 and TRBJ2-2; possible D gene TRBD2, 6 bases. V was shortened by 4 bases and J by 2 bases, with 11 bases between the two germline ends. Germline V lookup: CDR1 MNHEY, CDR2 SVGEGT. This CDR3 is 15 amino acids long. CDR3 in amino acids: CASSSFSGNTGELFF. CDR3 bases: TGTGCCAGCAGTTCGTTTAGCGGAAACACCGGGGAGCTGTTTTTT.

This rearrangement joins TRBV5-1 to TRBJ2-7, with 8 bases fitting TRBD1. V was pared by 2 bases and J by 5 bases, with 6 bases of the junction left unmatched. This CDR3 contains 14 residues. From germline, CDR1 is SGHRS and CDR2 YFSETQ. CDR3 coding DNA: TGCGCCAGCAGCTTACGGCAGGGGGCCGACGAGCAGTACTTC. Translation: CASSLRQGADEQYF.

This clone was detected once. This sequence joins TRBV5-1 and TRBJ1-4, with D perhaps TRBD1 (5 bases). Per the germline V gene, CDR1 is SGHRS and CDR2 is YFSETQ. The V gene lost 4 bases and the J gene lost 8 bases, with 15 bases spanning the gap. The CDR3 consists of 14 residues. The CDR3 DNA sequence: TGCGCCAGCAGCATTGGAGGGGCCTTGGAAAAACTGTTTTTT. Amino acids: CASSIGGALEKLFF.

The CDR3 DNA follows: TGTGCCAGCAGCGTAGGGGTGGGACAAAAGGACACTGAAGCTTTCTTT. Amino acids: CASSVGVGQKDTEAFF. The chain has TRBV9 and TRBJ1-1; weak D call: TRBD1 (6 bases). With 0 bases removed from V and 3 bases from J, the gap between germline ends came to 15 bases. CDR3 length: 16 amino acids. From germline, CDR1 is SGDLS and CDR2 YYNGEE.

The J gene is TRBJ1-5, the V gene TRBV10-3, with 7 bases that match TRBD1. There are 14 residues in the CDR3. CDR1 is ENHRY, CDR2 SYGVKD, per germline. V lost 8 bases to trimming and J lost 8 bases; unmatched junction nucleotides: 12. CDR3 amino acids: CAIGARQGIEPQHF. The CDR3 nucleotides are TGTGCCATCGGGGCCCGACAGGGTATAGAGCCCCAGCATTTT.

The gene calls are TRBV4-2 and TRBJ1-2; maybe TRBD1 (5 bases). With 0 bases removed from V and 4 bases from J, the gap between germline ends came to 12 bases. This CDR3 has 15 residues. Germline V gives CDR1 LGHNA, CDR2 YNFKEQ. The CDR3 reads CASSQDRGHSYGYTF. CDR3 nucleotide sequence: TGTGCCAGCAGCCAAGATCGAGGACACAGCTATGGCTACACCTTC.

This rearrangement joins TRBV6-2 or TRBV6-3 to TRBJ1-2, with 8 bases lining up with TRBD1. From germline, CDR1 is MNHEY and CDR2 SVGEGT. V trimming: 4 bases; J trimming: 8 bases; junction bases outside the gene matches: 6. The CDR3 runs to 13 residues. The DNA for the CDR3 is TGTGCCAGCAGTTTGGACAGGGAGGACGGCTACACCTTC. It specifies CASSLDREDGYTF.

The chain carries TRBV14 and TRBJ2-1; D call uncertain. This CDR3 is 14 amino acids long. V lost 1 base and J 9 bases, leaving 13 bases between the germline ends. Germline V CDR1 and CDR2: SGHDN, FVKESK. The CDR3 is CASSQGRWAGEQFF. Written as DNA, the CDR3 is TGTGCCAGCAGCCAAGGTCGGTGGGCAGGTGAGCAGTTCTTC.

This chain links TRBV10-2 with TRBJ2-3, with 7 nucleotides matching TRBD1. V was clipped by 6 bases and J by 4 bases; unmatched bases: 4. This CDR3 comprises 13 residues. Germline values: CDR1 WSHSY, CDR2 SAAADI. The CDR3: CASRATGADTQYF. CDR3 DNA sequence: TGCGCCAGCAGAGCTACAGGGGCAGATACGCAGTATTTT.

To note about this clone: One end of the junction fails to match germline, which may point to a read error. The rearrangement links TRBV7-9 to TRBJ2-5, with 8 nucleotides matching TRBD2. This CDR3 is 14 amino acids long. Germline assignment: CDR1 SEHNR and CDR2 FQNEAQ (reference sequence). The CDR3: CASSLEFSGASLNF. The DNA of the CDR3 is TGTGCCAGCAGCTTAGAGTTTAGCGGGGCGTCCCTGAACTTC. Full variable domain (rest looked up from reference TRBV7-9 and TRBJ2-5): DTGVSQNPRHKITKRGQNVTFRCDPISEHNRLYWYRQTLGQGPEFLTYFQNEAQLEKSRLLSDRFSAERPKGSFSTLEIQRTEQGDSAMYLCASSLEFSGASLNFGPGTRLLVL.

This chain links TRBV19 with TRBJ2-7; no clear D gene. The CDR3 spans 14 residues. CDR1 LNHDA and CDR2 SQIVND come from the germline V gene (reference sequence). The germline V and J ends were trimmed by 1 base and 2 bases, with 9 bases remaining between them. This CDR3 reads CASSIGSSAYEQYF. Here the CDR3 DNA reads TGTGCCAGTAGTATAGGGAGTTCCGCCTACGAGCAGTACTTC.

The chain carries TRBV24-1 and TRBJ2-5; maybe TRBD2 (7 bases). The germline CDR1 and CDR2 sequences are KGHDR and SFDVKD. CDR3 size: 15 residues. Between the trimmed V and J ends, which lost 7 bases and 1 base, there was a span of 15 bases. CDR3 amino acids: CATSIRGGPQETQYF. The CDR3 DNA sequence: TGTGCCACCAGCATCCGCGGGGGCCCCCAAGAGACCCAGTACTTC.

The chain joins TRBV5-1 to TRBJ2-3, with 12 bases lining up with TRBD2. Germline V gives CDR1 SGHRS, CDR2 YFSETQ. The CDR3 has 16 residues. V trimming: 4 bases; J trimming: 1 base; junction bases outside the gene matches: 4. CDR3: CASSRRLAGGTDTQYF. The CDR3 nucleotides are TGCGCCAGCAGCCGGAGACTAGCGGGGGGCACAGATACGCAGTATTTT. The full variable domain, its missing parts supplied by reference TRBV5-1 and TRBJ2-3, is KAGVTQTPRYLIKTRGQQVTLSCSPISGHRSVSWYQQTPGQGLQFLFEYFSETQRNKGNFPGRFSGRQFSNSRSEMNVSTLELGDSALYLCASSRRLAGGTDTQYFGPGTRLTVL.

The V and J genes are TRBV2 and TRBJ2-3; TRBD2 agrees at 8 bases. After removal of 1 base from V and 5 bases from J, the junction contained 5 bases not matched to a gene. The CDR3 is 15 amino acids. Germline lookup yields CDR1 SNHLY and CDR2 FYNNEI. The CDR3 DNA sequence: TGTGCCAGCAGTGAAGTCGGGACTAGAGTAGATACGCAGTATTTT. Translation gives CASSEVGTRVDTQYF. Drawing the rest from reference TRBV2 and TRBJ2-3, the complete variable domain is EPEVTQTPSHQVTQMGQEVILRCVPISNHLYFYWYRQILGQKVEFLVSFYNNEISEKSEIFDDQFSVERPDGSNFTLKIRSTKLEDSAMYFCASSEVGTRVDTQYFGPGTRLTVL.

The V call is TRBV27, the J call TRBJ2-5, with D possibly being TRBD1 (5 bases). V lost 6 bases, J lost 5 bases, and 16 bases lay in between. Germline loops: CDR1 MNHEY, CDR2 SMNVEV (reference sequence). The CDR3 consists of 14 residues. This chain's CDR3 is CASSRERPGETQYF. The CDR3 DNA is TGTGCCAGCAGCCGCGAAAGACCAGGGGAGACCCAGTACTTC.

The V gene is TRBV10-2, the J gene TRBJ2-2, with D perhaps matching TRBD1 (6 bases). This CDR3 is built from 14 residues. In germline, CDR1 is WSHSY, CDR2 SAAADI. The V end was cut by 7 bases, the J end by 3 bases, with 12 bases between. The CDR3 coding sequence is TGCGCCAGCACCGACAGGACCCACACCGGGGAGCTGTTTTTT. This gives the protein CASTDRTHTGELFF.

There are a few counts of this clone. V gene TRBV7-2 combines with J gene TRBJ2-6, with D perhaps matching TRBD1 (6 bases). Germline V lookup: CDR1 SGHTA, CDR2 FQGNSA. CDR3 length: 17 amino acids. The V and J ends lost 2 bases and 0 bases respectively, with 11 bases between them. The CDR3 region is CASSLRQVDSGANVLTF. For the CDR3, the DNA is TGTGCCAGCAGCTTACGACAGGTGGACTCTGGGGCCAACGTCCTGACTTTC.